Included here is one T cell receptor beta chain sequence, with context. The antigen remains undetermined. This CDR3 is built from 12 residues. Per the germline V gene, CDR1 is LGHNT and CDR2 is FRNRAP. Trimming took off 3 bases at V and 3 bases at J, with 6 bases between the two ends. Using immunoSEQ multiplex PCR, the repertoire was profiled, and TCRdb retains in-frame clones only, with some absent. The data show about 240,000 clones, with roughly four fifths seen just once and 0.64% held by the top ten. This entry comes from a study of Tregs in tolerant kidney transplant recipients. Findings and limits, study-wide: Findings come from small patient numbers and require larger validation. Biological reproducibility was not directly addressed, but technical replication error appeared minimal. Expanding Tregs on activated donor B cells appeared to best identify donor-specific TCRbeta clones.

Thawed PBMCs were FACS-sorted into unstimulated CD4+CD25+CD127- regulatory T cells, CD4+CD25- non-regulatory cells, CD4 and CD8 cells. This chain links TRBV12-5 with TRBJ2-7; D uncertain. Sequenced: CD4+ T cells from blood. The source is a human donor in good health. CDR3 DNA: TGTGCTAGTGGTTTAAGAGTCTACGAGCAGTACTTC. Translation: CASGLRVYEQYF.